This T cell receptor beta chain is drawn from a study of patients and donors after allogeneic stem cell transplantation. This clonotype has at least ten counts. One entry per CDR3 protein results from TCRdb running MiXCR on the RT-PCR reads. This sample yields roughly 9,900 distinct CDR3 sequences, of which roughly 5.8% are seen a single time; about 25% belongs to the top ten. This sequence was found in a human donor who was either an allogeneic HSCT recipient or a stem cell or donor lymphocyte infusion donor (not recorded which). It is not recorded whose cells these are; they may come from a transplant donor. Specimen: blood, either unsorted or a sorted T cell fraction (not recorded which).

The CDR3: CSAREDRGTDTQYF. The CDR3, as DNA: TGCAGTGCTAGAGAGGACAGGGGCACAGATACGCAGTATTTT. The rearrangement links TRBV20-1 to TRBJ2-3; TRBD1 matches 8 bases. The germline V gene has CDR1 DFQATT and CDR2 SNEGSKA (reference sequence). V gave up 0 bases and J gave up 1 base; unmatched junction bases: 0. The length of the CDR3 is 14 residues.